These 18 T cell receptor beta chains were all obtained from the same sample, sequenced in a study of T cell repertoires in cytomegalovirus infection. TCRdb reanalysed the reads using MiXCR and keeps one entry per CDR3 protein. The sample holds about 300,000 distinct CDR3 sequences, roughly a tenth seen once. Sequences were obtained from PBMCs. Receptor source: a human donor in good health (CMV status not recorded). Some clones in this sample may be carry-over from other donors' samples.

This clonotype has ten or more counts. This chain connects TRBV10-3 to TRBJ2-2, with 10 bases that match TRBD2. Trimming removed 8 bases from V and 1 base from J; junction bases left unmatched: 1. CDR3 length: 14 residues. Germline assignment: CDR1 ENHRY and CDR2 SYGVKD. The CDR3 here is CAIRTSGNTGELFF. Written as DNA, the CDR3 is TGTGCCATCCGGACTAGCGGGAACACCGGGGAGCTGTTTTTT.

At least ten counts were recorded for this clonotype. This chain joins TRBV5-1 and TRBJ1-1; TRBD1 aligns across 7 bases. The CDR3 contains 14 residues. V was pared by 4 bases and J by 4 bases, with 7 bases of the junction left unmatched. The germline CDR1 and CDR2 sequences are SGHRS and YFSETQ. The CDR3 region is CASSLGTEGTEAFF. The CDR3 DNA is TGCGCCAGCAGCCTAGGGACAGAGGGCACTGAAGCTTTCTTT. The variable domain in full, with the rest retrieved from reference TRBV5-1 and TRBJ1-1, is KAGVTQTPRYLIKTRGQQVTLSCSPISGHRSVSWYQQTPGQGLQFLFEYFSETQRNKGNFPGRFSGRQFSNSRSEMNVSTLELGDSALYLCASSLGTEGTEAFFGQGTRLTVV.

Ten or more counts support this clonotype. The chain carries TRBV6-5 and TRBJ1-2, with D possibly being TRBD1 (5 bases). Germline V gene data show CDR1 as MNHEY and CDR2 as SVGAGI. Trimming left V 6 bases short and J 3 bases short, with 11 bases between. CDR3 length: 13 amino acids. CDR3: CASSREGYYGYTF. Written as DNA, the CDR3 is TGTGCCAGCAGCCGAGAGGGGTACTATGGCTACACCTTC.

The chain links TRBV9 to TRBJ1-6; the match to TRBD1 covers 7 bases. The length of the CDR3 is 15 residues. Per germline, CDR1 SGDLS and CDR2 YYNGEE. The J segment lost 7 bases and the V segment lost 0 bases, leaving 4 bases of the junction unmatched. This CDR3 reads CASSVGGTVNSPLHF. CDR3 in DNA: TGTGCCAGCAGCGTAGGGGGGACAGTGAATTCACCCCTCCACTTT. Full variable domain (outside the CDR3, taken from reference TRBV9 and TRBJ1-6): DSGVTQTPKHLITATGQRVTLRCSPRSGDLSVYWYQQSLDQGLQFLIQYYNGEERAKGNILERFSAQQFPDLHSELNLSSLELGDSALYFCASSVGGTVNSPLHFGNGTRLTVT.

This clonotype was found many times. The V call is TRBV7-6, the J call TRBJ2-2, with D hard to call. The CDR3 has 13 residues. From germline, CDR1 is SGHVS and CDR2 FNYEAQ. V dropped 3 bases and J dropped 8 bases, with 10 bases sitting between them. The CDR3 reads CASSLAVRGELFF. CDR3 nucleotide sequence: TGTGCCAGCAGCTTGGCGGTCCGGGGGGAGCTGTTTTTT.

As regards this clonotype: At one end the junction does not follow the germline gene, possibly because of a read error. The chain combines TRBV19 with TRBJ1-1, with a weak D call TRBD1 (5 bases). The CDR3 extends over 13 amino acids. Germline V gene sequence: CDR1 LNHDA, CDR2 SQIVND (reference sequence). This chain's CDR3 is CASRWGGNTGAFF. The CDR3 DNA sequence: TGTGCCAGTAGATGGGGCGGCAACACTGGAGCTTTCTTT.

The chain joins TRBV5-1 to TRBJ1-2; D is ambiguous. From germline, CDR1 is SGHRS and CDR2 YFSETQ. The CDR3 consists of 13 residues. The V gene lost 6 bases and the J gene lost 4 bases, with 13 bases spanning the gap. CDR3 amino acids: CASTSDDGYGYTF. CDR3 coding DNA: TGCGCCAGCACCTCGGATGACGGCTATGGCTACACCTTC.

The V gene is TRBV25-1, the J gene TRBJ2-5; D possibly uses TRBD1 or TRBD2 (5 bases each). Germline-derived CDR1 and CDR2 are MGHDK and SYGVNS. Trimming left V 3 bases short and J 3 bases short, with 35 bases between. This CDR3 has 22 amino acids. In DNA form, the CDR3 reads TGTGCCAGCAGTGAGCTGGGAATGGTGGAGAGGGGATTACAGTATCTGGAAGAGACCCAGTACTTC. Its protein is CASSELGMVERGLQYLEETQYF.

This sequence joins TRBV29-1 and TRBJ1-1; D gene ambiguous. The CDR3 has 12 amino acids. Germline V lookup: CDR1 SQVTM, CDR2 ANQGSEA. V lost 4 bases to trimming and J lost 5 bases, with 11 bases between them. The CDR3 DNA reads TGCAGCGTTGGCCGATCAAGGACTGAAGCTTTCTTT. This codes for CSVGRSRTEAFF. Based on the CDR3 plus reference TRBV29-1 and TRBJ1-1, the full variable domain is SAVISQKPSRDICQRGTSLTIQCQVDSQVTMMFWYRQQPGQSLTLIATANQGSEATYESGFVIDKFPISRPNLTFSTLTVSNMSPEDSSIYLCSVGRSRTEAFFGQGTRLTVV.

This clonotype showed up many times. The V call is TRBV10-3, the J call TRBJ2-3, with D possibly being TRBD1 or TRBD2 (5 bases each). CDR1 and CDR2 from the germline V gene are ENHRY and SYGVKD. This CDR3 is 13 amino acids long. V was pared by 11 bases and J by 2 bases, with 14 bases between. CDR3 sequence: CAVRDVVTDTQYF. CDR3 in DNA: TGTGCCGTCCGGGACGTAGTCACAGATACGCAGTATTTT.

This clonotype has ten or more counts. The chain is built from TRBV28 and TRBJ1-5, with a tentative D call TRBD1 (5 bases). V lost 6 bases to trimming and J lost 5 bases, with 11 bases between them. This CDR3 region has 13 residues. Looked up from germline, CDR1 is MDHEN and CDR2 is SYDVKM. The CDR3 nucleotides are TGTGCCAGCAGACGACAGAGAGATCAGCCCCAGCATTTT. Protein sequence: CASRRQRDQPQHF.

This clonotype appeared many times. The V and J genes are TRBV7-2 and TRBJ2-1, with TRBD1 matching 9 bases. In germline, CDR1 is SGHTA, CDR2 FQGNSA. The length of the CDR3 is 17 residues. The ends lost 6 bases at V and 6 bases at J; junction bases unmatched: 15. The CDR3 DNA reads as TGTGCCAGCAGATGGTCCATTACCGGGACAGGGTCCAATGAGCAGTTCTTC. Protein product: CASRWSITGTGSNEQFF.

Here the CDR3 reads CASSEGDWSTGELFF. CDR3 bases: TGTGCCAGCAGCGAAGGGGATTGGAGCACCGGGGAGCTGTTTTTT. V and J are TRBV7-3 and TRBJ2-2, with a possible D match to TRBD1 (5 bases). This CDR3 region has 15 residues. Trimming pared 5 bases from V and 4 bases from J, leaving 14 bases between. CDR1 is SGHTA, CDR2 FQGTGA, per germline.

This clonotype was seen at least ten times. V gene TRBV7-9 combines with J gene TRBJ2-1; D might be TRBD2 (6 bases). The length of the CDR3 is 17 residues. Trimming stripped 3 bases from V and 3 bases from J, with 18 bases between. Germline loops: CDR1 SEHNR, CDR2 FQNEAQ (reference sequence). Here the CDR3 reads CASSFRERVSFYNEQFF. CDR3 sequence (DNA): TGTGCCAGCAGCTTTCGGGAGCGGGTCTCTTTCTACAATGAGCAGTTCTTC.

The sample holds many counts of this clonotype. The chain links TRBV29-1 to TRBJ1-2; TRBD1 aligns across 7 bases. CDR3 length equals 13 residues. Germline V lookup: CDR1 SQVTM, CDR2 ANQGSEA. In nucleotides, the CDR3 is TGCAGTACCAATACAGGGGAAGGGTATGGCTACACCTTC. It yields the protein CSTNTGEGYGYTF.

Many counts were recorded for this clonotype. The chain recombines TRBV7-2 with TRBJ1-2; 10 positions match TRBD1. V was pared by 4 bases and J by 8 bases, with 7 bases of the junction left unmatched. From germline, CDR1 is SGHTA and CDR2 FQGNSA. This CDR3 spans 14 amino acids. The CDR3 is CASSSRQGAGGYTF. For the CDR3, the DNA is TGTGCCAGCAGCTCCCGACAGGGGGCAGGGGGCTACACCTTC.

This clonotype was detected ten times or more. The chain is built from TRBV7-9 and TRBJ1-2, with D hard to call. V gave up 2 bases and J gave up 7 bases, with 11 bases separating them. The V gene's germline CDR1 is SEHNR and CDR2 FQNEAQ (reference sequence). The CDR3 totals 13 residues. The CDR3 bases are TGTGCCAGCAGCTTAAAAGGGAGTCGTGGCTACACCTTC. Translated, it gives CASSLKGSRGYTF.

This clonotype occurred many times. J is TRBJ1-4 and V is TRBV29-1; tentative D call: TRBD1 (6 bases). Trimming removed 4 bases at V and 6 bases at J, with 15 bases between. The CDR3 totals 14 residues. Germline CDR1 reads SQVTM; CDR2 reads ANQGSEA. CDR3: CSVAPTDSHEKLFF. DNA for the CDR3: TGCAGCGTTGCCCCGACGGACAGTCATGAAAAACTGTTTTTT.